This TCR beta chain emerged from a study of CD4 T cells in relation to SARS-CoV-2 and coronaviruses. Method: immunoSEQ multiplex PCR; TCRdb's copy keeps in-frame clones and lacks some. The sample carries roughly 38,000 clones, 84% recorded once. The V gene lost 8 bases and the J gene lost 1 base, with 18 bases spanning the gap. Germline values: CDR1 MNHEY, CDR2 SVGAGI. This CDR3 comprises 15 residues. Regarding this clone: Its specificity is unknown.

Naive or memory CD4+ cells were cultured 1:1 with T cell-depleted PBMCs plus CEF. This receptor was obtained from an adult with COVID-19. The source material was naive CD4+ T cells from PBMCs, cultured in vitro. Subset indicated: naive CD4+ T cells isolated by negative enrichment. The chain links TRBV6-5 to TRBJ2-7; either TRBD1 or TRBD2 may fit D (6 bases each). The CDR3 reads CASQRGARASYEQYF. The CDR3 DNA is TGTGCCAGCCAGAGGGGGGCTCGGGCTTCCTACGAGCAGTACTTC.